This T cell receptor beta chain was identified during a study of T cell responses to AZD1222 COVID-19 vaccine. Overall study findings and caveats: Just six people given AZD1222 tested seropositive at baseline. Among vaccine-associated CD4 TCRs, coverage spanned spike, with dominance at 160-218 and 743-854. Within unmutated variant regions lay the reported targets of nearly half of spike-specific TCRs. Rises in breadth and depth of Spike-specific TCRs came after two AZD1222 doses.

The V gene's germline CDR1 is MNHEY and CDR2 SVGEGT. Trimming removed 2 bases at V and 1 base at J, with 8 bases between. The CDR3 consists of 14 residues. Repertoires were generated with immunoSEQ multiplex PCR, while TCRdb's copy carries only in-frame clones and drops some. Of about 180,000 clones in the sample, around 90% were seen once. Concerning this clone itself: Its antigen remains unidentified.

The chain combines TRBV6-2 or TRBV6-3 with TRBJ1-1; D unresolved. The clonotype originates from an adult who received the AZD1222 COVID-19 vaccine. This specimen was peripheral blood, taken 28 days after the second AZD1222 dose. The CDR3 DNA reads as TGTGCCAGCAGTTACAACCTTCCGAACACTGAAGCTTTCTTT. It is translated as CASSYNLPNTEAFF.